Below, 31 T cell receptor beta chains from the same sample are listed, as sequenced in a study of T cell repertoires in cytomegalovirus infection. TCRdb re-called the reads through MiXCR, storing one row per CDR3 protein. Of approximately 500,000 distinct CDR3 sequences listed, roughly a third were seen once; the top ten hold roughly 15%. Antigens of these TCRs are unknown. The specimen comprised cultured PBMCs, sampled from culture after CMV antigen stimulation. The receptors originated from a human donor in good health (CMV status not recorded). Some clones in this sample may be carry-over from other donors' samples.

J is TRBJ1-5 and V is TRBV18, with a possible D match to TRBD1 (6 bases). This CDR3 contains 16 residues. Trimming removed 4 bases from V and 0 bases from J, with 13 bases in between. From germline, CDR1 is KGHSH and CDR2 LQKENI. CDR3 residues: CASSQETGASNQPQHF. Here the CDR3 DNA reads TGTGCCAGCTCACAAGAGACGGGGGCTAGCAATCAGCCCCAGCATTTT.

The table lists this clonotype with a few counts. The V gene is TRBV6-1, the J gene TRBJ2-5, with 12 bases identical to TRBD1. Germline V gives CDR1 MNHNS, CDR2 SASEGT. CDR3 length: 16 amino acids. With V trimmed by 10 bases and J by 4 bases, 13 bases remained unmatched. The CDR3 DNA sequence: TGTGCCACAGCAATCGGGACAGGGGGCGGTGGAGAGACCCAGTACTTC. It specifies CATAIGTGGGGETQYF.

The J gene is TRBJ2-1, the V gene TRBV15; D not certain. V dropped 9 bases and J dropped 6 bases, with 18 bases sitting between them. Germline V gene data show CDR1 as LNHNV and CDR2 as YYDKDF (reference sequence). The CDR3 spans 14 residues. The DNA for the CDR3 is TGTGCCACATATACACTTCACAGCCCCAATGAGCAGTTCTTC. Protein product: CATYTLHSPNEQFF.

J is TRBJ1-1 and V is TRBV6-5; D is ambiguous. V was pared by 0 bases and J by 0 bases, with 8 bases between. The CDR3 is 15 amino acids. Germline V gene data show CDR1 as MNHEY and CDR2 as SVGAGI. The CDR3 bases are TGTGCCAGCAGTTACTCCGGGATCCTGAACACTGAAGCTTTCTTT. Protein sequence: CASSYSGILNTEAFF.

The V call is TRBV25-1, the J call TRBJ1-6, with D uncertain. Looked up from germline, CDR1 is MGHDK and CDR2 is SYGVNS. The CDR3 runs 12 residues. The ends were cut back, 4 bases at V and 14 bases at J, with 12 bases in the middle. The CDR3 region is CASSVGFSALHF. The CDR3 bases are TGTGCCAGCAGTGTCGGGTTTTCGGCCCTCCACTTT. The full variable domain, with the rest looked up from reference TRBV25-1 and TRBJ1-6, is EADIYQTPRYLVIGTGKKITLECSQTMGHDKMYWYQQDPGMELHLIHYSYGVNSTEKGDLSSESTVSRIRTEHFPLTLESARPSHTSQYLCASSVGFSALHFGNGTRLTVT.

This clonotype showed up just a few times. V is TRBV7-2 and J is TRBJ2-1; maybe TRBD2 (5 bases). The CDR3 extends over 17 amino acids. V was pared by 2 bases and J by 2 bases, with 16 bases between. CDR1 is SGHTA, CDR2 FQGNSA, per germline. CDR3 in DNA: TGTGCCAGCAGCTTATTTCTTGGGGTGAGGGCCTACAATGAGCAGTTCTTC. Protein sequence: CASSLFLGVRAYNEQFF.

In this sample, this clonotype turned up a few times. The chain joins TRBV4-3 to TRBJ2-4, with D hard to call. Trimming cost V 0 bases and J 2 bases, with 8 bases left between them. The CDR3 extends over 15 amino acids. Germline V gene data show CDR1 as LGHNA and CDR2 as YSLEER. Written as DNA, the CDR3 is TGCGCCAGCAGCCAAGAGCGGAGATCCAAAAACATTCAGTACTTC. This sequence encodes CASSQERRSKNIQYF.

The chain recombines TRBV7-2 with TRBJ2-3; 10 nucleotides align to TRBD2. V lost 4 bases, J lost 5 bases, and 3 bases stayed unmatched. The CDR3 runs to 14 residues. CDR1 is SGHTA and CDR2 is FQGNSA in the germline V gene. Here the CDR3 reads CASSSAGGVDTQYF. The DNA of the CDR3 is TGTGCCAGCAGCTCAGCGGGAGGGGTAGATACGCAGTATTTT.

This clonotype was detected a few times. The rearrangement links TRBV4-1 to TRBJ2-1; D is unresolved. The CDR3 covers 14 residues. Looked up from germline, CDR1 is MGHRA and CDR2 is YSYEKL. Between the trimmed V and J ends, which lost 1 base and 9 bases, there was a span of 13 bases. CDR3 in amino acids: CASSQVSLAIEQFF. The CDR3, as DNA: TGCGCCAGCAGCCAAGTATCGCTCGCGATTGAGCAGTTCTTC.

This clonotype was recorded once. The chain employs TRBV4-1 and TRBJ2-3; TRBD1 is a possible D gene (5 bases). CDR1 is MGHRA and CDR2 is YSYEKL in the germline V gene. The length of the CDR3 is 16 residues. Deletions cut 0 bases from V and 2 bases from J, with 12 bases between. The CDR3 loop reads CASSQDRQGATDTQYF. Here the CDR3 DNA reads TGCGCCAGCAGCCAAGATCGGCAGGGTGCCACAGATACGCAGTATTTT.

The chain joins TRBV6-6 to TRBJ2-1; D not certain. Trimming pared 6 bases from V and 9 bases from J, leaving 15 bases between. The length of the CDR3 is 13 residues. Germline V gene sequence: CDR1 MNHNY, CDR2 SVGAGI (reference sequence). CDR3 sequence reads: CASSPRSQFEQFF. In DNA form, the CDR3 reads TGTGCCAGCAGCCCCAGAAGCCAATTTGAGCAGTTCTTC.

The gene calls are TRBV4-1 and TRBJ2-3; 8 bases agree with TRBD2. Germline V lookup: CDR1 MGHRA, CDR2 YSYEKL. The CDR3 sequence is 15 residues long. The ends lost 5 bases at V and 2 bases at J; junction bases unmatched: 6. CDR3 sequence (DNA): TGCGCCAGCAGCTGGAGCGGGGGCTCCACAGATACGCAGTATTTT. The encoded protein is CASSWSGGSTDTQYF.

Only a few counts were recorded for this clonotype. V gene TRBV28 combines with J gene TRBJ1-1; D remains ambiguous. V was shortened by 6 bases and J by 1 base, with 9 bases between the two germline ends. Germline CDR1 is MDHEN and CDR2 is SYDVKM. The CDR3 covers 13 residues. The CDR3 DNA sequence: TGTGCCAGCAGCCAACAGCCGAACACTGAAGCTTTCTTT. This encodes CASSQQPNTEAFF.

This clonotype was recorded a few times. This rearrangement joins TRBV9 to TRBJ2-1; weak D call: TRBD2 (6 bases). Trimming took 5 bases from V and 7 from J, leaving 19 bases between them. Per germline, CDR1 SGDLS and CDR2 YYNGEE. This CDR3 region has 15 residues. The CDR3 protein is CASSVGTLGRNEQFF. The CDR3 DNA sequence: TGTGCCAGCAGTGTCGGGACTCTCGGTCGAAATGAGCAGTTCTTC.

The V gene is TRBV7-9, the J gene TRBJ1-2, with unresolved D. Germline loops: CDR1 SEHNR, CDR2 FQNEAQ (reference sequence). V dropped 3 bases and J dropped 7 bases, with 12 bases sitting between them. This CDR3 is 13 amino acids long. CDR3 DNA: TGTGCCAGCAGCTTCCGGCAGCCAGGTGGCTACACCTTC. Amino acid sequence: CASSFRQPGGYTF.

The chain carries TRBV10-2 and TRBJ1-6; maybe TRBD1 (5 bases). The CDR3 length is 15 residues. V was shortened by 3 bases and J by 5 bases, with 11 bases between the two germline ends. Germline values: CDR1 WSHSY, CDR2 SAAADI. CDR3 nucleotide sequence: TGCGCCAGCAGTGATCCCCAGGGAAATAATTCACCCCTCCACTTT. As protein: CASSDPQGNNSPLHF.

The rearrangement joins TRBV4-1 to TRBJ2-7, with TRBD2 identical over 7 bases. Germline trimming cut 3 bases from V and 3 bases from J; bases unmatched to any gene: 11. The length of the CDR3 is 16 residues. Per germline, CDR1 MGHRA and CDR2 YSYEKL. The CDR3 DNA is TGCGCCAGCAGCCAGGCAATCCTAGCGGACTACTACGAGCAGTACTTC. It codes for CASSQAILADYYEQYF.

This CDR3 is CASSPQAGGETQYF. For the CDR3, the DNA is TGTGCCAGTAGTCCTCAAGCGGGAGGAGAGACCCAGTACTTC. The V call is TRBV19, the J call TRBJ2-5; 9 bases fit TRBD2. This CDR3 spans 14 amino acids. V dropped 5 bases and J dropped 4; count of bases not matched to a gene: 5. Germline CDR1 and CDR2: LNHDA and SQIVND (reference sequence).

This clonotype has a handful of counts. DNA for the CDR3: TGTGCCAGCAGCTACGGAGGGACAGATACGCAGTATTTT. Protein: CASSYGGTDTQYF. The chain couples TRBV7-2 to TRBJ2-3; D is perhaps TRBD2 (6 bases). This CDR3 is built from 13 residues. V lost 4 bases and J lost 3, with 8 bases in between. CDR1 and CDR2 from the germline V gene are SGHTA and FQGNSA.

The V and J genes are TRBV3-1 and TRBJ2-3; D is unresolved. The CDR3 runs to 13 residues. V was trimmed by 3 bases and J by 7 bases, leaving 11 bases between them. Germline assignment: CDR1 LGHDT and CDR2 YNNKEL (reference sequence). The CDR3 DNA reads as TGTGCCAGCAGCCAGGAAAGGCGGTATACGCAGTATTTT. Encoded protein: CASSQERRYTQYF.

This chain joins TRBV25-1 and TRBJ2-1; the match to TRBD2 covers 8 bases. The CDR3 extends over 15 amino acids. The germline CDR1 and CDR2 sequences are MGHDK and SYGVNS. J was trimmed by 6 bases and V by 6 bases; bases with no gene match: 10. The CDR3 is CASSARTSRGNEQFF. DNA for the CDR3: TGTGCCAGCAGCGCTCGGACTAGCCGCGGCAATGAGCAGTTCTTC.

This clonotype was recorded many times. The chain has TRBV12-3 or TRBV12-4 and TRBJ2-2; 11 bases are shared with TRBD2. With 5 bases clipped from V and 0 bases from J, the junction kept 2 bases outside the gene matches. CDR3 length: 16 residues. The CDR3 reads CASSRLAGTNTGELFF. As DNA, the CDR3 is TGTGCCAGCAGTAGACTAGCGGGGACGAACACCGGGGAGCTGTTTTTT.

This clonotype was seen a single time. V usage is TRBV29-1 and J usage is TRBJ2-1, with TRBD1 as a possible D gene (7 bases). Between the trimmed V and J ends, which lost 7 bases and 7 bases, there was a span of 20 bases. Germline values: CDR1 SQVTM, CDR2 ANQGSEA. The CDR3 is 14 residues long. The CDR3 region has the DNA TGCAGCGCAACAAGTGACAGGGCGGGGAATGAGCAGTTCTTC. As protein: CSATSDRAGNEQFF.

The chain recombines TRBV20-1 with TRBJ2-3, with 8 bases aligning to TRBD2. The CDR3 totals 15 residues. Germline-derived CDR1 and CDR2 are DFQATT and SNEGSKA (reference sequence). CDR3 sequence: CSLFSRALAGHGQYF. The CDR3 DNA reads TGCTCTTTGTTTTCCCGGGCCCTAGCGGGTCATGGGCAGTATTTT.

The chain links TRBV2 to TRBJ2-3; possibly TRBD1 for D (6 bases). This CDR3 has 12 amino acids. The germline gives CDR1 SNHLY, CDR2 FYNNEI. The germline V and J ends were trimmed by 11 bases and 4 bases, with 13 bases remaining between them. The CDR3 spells CALGGPSDTQYF. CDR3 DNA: TGTGCCCTAGGGGGACCGTCAGATACGCAGTATTTT.

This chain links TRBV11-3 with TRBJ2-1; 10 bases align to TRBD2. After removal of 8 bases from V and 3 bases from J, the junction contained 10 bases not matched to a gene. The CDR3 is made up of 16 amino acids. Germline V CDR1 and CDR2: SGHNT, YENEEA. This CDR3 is CASVQAGGPYYNEQFF. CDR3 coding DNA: TGTGCCAGCGTCCAAGCGGGAGGGCCTTACTACAATGAGCAGTTCTTC.

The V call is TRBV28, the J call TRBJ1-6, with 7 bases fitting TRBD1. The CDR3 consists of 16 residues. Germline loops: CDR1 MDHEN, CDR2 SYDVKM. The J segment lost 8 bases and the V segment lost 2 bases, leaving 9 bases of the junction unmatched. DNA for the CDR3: TGTGCCAGCAGTTTAAGGGTACAGACAGGGTATTCACCCCTCCACTTT. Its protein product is CASSLRVQTGYSPLHF.

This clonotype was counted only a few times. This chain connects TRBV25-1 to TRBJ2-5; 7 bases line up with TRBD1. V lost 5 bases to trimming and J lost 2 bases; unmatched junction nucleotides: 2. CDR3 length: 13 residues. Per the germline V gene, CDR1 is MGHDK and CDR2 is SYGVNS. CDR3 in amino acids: CASSQTGQETQYF. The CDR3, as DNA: TGTGCCAGCAGTCAGACAGGGCAAGAGACCCAGTACTTC.

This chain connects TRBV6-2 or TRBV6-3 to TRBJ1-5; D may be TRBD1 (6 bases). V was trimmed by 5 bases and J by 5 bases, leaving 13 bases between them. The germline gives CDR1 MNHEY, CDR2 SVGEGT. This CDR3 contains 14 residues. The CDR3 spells CASSGEGGHQPQHF. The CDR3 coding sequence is TGTGCCAGCAGTGGGGAAGGGGGGCATCAGCCCCAGCATTTT.

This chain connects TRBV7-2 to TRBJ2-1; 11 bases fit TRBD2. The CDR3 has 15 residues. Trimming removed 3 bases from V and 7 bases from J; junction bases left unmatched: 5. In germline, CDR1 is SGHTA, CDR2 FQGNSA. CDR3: CASSLMRLAGNEQFF. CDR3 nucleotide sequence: TGTGCCAGCAGCTTGATGAGACTAGCGGGGAATGAGCAGTTCTTC.

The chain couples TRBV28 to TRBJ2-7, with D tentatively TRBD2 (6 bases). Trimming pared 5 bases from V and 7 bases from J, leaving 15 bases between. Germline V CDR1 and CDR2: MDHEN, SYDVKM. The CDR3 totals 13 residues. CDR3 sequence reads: CASSPGLVWEQYF. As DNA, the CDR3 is TGTGCCAGCAGTCCGGGACTTGTTTGGGAGCAGTACTTC. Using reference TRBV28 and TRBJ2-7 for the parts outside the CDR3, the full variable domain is DVKVTQSSRYLVKRTGEKVFLECVQDMDHENMFWYRQDPGLGLRLIYFSYDVKMKEKGDIPEGYSVSREKKERFSLILESASTNQTSMYLCASSPGLVWEQYFGPGTRLTVT.